What follows describes a single T cell receptor (beta chain). Its cognate antigen is unknown. The sample belongs to a study of beta chain features in type 1 diabetes. Study-level findings and limits: In all four CD4+ subsets, TCRB CDR3 length was significantly, moderately reduced in type 1 diabetes. Healthy donors had naive, central memory and Treg TCRB repertoires that appeared less similar than those seen among patients.

Reverse transcribing all isolated RNA meant expressed TCRB transcripts were sequenced. The method was immunoSEQ multiplex PCR; TCRdb's version includes in-frame clones alone and lacks a portion of them. The sample records 350,000 to 450,000 clones, more than 12% being singletons. J lost 1 base, V lost 5 bases, and 6 bases had no gene match. Germline V gene data show CDR1 as SQVTM and CDR2 as ANQGSEA. The CDR3 covers 14 residues. The V gene is TRBV29-1, the J gene TRBJ1-1, with 8 bases that match TRBD1. The receptor's source is a woman younger than 35 in good health. The sequenced sample was naive CD4+ T cells from blood. The CDR3 here is CSVLRTGRNTEAFF. The DNA of the CDR3 is TGCAGCGTTTTACGGACAGGGCGGAACACTGAAGCTTTCTTT.